The source of this T cell receptor (beta chain) is a study of technical replicates of blood from several donors. Some clones are missing from TCRdb's copy, which holds only in-frame ones; the method was immunoSEQ multiplex PCR. The sample contains approximately 70,000 clones, 95% to 98% of which appear only once. This CDR3 is 15 amino acids long. Looked up from germline, CDR1 is SGHRS and CDR2 is YFSETQ. V lost 1 base, J lost 4 bases, and 6 bases stayed unmatched. The TCR originated in a human donor in good health. The sample taken for sequencing was T cells isolated from PBMCs. The J gene is TRBJ2-5, the V gene TRBV5-1; 8 bases align to TRBD2. Here the CDR3 reads CASSLFGGGIETQYF. CDR3 bases: TGCGCCAGCAGCTTGTTCGGGGGGGGCATAGAGACCCAGTACTTC.